Following are 21 T cell receptor beta chains from one sample sequenced in a study of radiotherapy plus CTLA-4 blockade in lung cancer. The method was immunoSEQ multiplex PCR; TCRdb's version includes in-frame clones alone and lacks a portion of them. The sample lists 65,000 to 90,000 clones, roughly 84% seen once, with 35% to 50% in the top ten. Source: peripheral blood, taken from a patient treated with radiotherapy plus ipilimumab. All receptors come from a human donor with non-small cell lung cancer that progressed on radiotherapy plus ipilimumab.

The chain combines TRBV13 with TRBJ2-7; no clear D. The CDR3 totals 17 residues. V shed 0 bases and J shed 7 bases, with 22 bases lying between them. The germline CDR1 and CDR2 sequences are PRHDT and FYEKMQ (reference sequence). CDR3 amino acids: CASSLGALRLPVGEQYF. The CDR3 DNA reads as TGTGCCAGCAGCTTAGGGGCTTTGCGGCTCCCGGTGGGTGAGCAGTACTTC. The full variable domain, with the rest looked up from reference TRBV13 and TRBJ2-7, is AAGVIQSPRHLIKEKRETATLKCYPIPRHDTVYWYQQGPGQDPQFLISFYEKMQSDKGSIPDRFSAQQFSDYHSELNMSSLELGDSALYFCASSLGALRLPVGEQYFGPGTRLTVT.

The chain recombines TRBV29-1 with TRBJ2-1; 7 bases line up with TRBD1. Germline V CDR1 and CDR2: SQVTM, ANQGSEA. V trimming: 2 bases; J trimming: 6 bases; junction bases outside the gene matches: 7. The CDR3 is made up of 14 amino acids. Written as DNA, the CDR3 is TGCAGCGTTGAACTATGGCAGGGGGTCAATGAGCAGTTCTTC. Protein: CSVELWQGVNEQFF.

This chain uses TRBV5-1 with TRBJ1-1; no reliable D call. The CDR3 loop spans 15 amino acids. Trimming cost V 6 bases and J 0 bases, with 15 bases left between them. CDR1 is SGHRS, CDR2 YFSETQ, per germline. The CDR3 DNA sequence: TGCGCCAGCACCCCTTTTCCGGACTTGAACACTGAAGCTTTCTTT. Translation: CASTPFPDLNTEAFF.

The chain uses TRBV7-8 and TRBJ2-1; either TRBD1 or TRBD2 may fit D (6 bases each). Germline-derived CDR1 and CDR2 are SGHVS and FQNEAQ. Trimming took off 0 bases at V and 6 bases at J, with 12 bases between the two ends. The CDR3 runs 15 residues. This CDR3 reads CASSLARGLANEQFF. Here the CDR3 DNA reads TGTGCCAGCAGCTTAGCCAGGGGACTGGCCAATGAGCAGTTCTTC.

The V gene is TRBV30, the J gene TRBJ2-5, with TRBD1 as a possible D gene (6 bases). The V end was cut by 2 bases, the J end by 5 bases, with 12 bases between. Germline CDR1 and CDR2: GTSNPN and SVGIG (reference sequence). This CDR3 contains 13 residues. CDR3: CAWSPTGLETQYF. DNA of the CDR3: TGTGCCTGGAGTCCCACAGGGCTGGAGACCCAGTACTTC.

The rearrangement links TRBV6-1 to TRBJ2-7; D unclear. Trimming removed 6 bases from V and 6 bases from J, with 15 bases in between. Germline CDR1 is MNHNS and CDR2 is SASEGT. The CDR3 extends over 13 amino acids. DNA of the CDR3: TGTGCCAGCAGGGAGACACCGCCTGGCGAGCAGTACTTC. This sequence encodes CASRETPPGEQYF.

This rearrangement joins TRBV29-1 to TRBJ2-3; 8 nucleotides agree with TRBD2. V gave up 8 bases and J gave up 0 bases; unmatched junction bases: 10. This CDR3 region has 15 residues. Germline loops: CDR1 SQVTM, CDR2 ANQGSEA. CDR3 DNA: TGCAGCACGAGACAAGCGGGAGTAAGCACAGATACGCAGTATTTT. This translates into CSTRQAGVSTDTQYF.

The rearrangement uses TRBV19 and TRBJ1-3; D is unclear. The CDR3 covers 14 residues. In germline, CDR1 is LNHDA, CDR2 SQIVND (reference sequence). Trimming cost V 7 bases and J 0 bases, with 10 bases left between them. As DNA, the CDR3 is TGTGCCAGTAAGAGTCAACGCTCTGGAAACACCATATATTTT. It encodes CASKSQRSGNTIYF.

This chain uses TRBV27 with TRBJ2-1; D may be TRBD1 (7 bases). CDR1 and CDR2 (germline): MNHEY, SMNVEV (reference sequence). CDR3 length equals 14 residues. Trimming took 3 bases from V and 7 from J, leaving 13 bases between them. The CDR3 bases are TGTGCCAGCAGTTTCTTCGCAGGGGGGAATGAGCAGTTCTTC. The encoded protein is CASSFFAGGNEQFF.

This clone was counted once. This chain links TRBV14 with TRBJ2-5; weak D call: TRBD2 (7 bases). This CDR3 comprises 15 residues. Germline values: CDR1 SGHDN, CDR2 FVKESK. Deletions cut 4 bases from V and 2 bases from J, with 14 bases between. CDR3 protein: CASSPPGRGQETQYF. The CDR3 DNA reads TGTGCCAGCAGCCCCCCAGGGAGGGGGCAAGAGACCCAGTACTTC.

This chain joins TRBV7-8 and TRBJ1-1; TRBD1 matches 10 bases. Germline values: CDR1 SGHVS, CDR2 FQNEAQ. This CDR3 is built from 15 residues. V was clipped by 4 bases and J by 1 base; unmatched bases: 3. This CDR3 reads CASSSRDRGNTEAFF. As DNA, the CDR3 is TGTGCCAGCAGCTCCCGGGACAGGGGGAACACTGAAGCTTTCTTT. Complete variable domain (other parts from reference TRBV7-8 and TRBJ1-1): GAGVSQSPRYKVAKRGQDVALRCDPISGHVSLFWYQQALGQGPEFLTYFQNEAQLDKSGLPSDRFFAERPEGSVSTLKIQRTQQEDSAVYLCASSSRDRGNTEAFFGQGTRLTVV.

The chain has TRBV4-1 and TRBJ2-4; D not resolved. This CDR3 is 14 amino acids long. Trimming removed 6 bases from V and 0 bases from J, with 9 bases in between. Germline CDR1 and CDR2: MGHRA and YSYEKL. This CDR3 reads CASRALGAKNIQYF. The CDR3 DNA sequence: TGCGCCAGCAGGGCTCTGGGAGCCAAAAACATTCAGTACTTC.

This chain uses TRBV27 with TRBJ2-3; TRBD2 matches at 7 bases. Germline V gene sequence: CDR1 MNHEY, CDR2 SMNVEV (reference sequence). The V and J ends lost 2 bases and 4 bases, in that order; junction bases with no gene match: 3. CDR3 length: 14 residues. CDR3: CASSLVGGADTQYF. The CDR3 nucleotides read TGTGCCAGCAGTTTAGTGGGAGGGGCAGATACGCAGTATTTT.

The gene calls are TRBV5-4 and TRBJ2-7, with D possibly matching TRBD1 (6 bases). CDR3 length: 14 residues. V lost 4 bases, J lost 1 base, and 12 bases lay in between. Looked up from germline, CDR1 is SGHNT and CDR2 is YYREEE (reference sequence). CDR3 bases: TGTGCCAGCAGCGCGGACAGATCTTCCTACGAGCAGTACGTC. Protein sequence: CASSADRSSYEQYV.

The chain combines TRBV19 with TRBJ2-5; the D gene is possibly TRBD2 (6 bases). CDR1 is LNHDA and CDR2 is SQIVND in the germline V gene (reference sequence). Trimming took off 6 bases at V and 2 bases at J, with 10 bases between the two ends. The CDR3 is made up of 13 amino acids. The CDR3 sequence: CASRGRSQETQYF. The CDR3 region has the DNA TGTGCCAGTAGGGGGAGGAGTCAAGAGACCCAGTACTTC.

This rearrangement joins TRBV4-2 to TRBJ1-1; no reliable D call. V was cut by 0 bases and J by 5 bases, with 10 bases left in between. Germline CDR1 and CDR2: LGHNA and YNFKEQ. The CDR3 runs to 14 residues. This CDR3 reads CASSQDGVVTEAFF. Here the CDR3 DNA reads TGTGCCAGCAGCCAAGATGGGGTAGTGACTGAAGCTTTCTTT.

The chain joins TRBV19 to TRBJ1-2; TRBD1 is a possible D gene (6 bases). Germline V lookup: CDR1 LNHDA, CDR2 SQIVND (reference sequence). V lost 4 bases to trimming and J lost 8 bases, with 20 bases between them. The CDR3 is made up of 15 amino acids. The CDR3 DNA reads as TGTGCCAGTAGTACTACCTCCGGGACACCGGGCGGCTACACCTTC. It yields the protein CASSTTSGTPGGYTF.

The CDR3 DNA is TGTGCCAGCAGCCGGGAGGGGAGGGACATTCAGTACTTC. As protein: CASSREGRDIQYF. V gene TRBV6-5 combines with J gene TRBJ2-4; 8 nucleotides line up with TRBD2. V lost 6 bases to trimming and J lost 8 bases; unmatched junction nucleotides: 6. This CDR3 is 13 amino acids long. Germline loops: CDR1 MNHEY, CDR2 SVGAGI.

The chain is built from TRBV5-4 and TRBJ2-1, with unresolved D. Germline V lookup: CDR1 SGHNT, CDR2 YYREEE (reference sequence). The CDR3 consists of 14 residues. Trimming stripped 0 bases from V and 7 bases from J, with 11 bases between. Here the CDR3 reads CASSLGGLVNEQFF. The CDR3 nucleotides are TGTGCCAGCAGCTTGGGAGGCCTCGTGAATGAGCAGTTCTTC.

The chain employs TRBV6-1 and TRBJ2-3, with no clear D. V was clipped by 2 bases and J by 0 bases, with 9 bases between them. The CDR3 contains 15 residues. Germline CDR1 is MNHNS and CDR2 is SASEGT. The DNA for the CDR3 is TGTGCCAGCAGTGAACTGCCAGCTAGCACAGATACGCAGTATTTT. It codes for CASSELPASTDTQYF.

This clone was counted a single time. The CDR3 region has the DNA TGTGCCATCGGTTATAATGAGCAGTTCTTC. Translating gives CAIGYNEQFF. V usage is TRBV10-3 and J usage is TRBJ2-1; the D is unclear. Germline V gene lookup returns CDR1 ENHRY and CDR2 SYGVKD. The CDR3 spans 10 residues. V was clipped by 8 bases and J by 7 bases, with 6 bases between them.